These T cell receptor beta chains were read from a single sample in a study of blood T cells in healthy people across ages. MiXCR was run by TCRdb on the 5' RACE reads, yielding one entry per CDR3 protein. Of about 640,000 distinct CDR3 sequences in the sample, roughly three fifths were seen once. Sequencing input: blood. The receptors shown here come from a man aged 55 to 70 in good health. The CDR3 runs from the conserved cysteine through the conserved F or W. Fields, in order: J gene, clone size, CDR3 length, D gene, V gene, CDR3 DNA, CDR3 protein. The D gene is left open where the match is weak. For some rows the clone size is stated as once, few or many, or as a class when expanded; others skip it.

j_gene: TRBJ2-1; abundance: -; len: 16; d_gene: TRBD2; v_gene: TRBV27; CDR3nt: TGTGCCAGCAGTGAGATAGCGGGGACCCTTTACAATGAGCAGTTCTTC; CDR3aa: CASSEIAGTLYNEQFF
j_gene: TRBJ2-1; abundance: many; len: 11; d_gene: -; v_gene: TRBV5-1; CDR3nt: TGCGCCAGCAGCTTGACCTGGGAGCAGTTCTTC; CDR3aa: CASSLTWEQFF
j_gene: TRBJ2-1; abundance: once; len: 16; d_gene: TRBD1; v_gene: TRBV6-6; CDR3nt: TGTGCCAGCAGTTACCGGCCAGGGGGCCCCTACAATGAGCAGTTCTTC; CDR3aa: CASSYRPGGPYNEQFF
j_gene: TRBJ2-5; abundance: -; len: 13; d_gene: -; v_gene: TRBV10-3; CDR3nt: TGTGCCATCAGTTGGGATGTGGGAGAGACCCAGTACTTC; CDR3aa: CAISWDVGETQYF
j_gene: TRBJ2-3; abundance: -; len: 16; d_gene: TRBD2; v_gene: TRBV9; CDR3nt: TGTGCCAGCAGCGTATCGCGGGGGGGCCGAACAGATACGCAGTATTTT; CDR3aa: CASSVSRGGRTDTQYF
j_gene: TRBJ2-1; abundance: many; len: 15; d_gene: -; v_gene: TRBV21-1; CDR3nt: TGTGCCACCCCGTACCGACTAGCGGGTTACAATGAGCAGTTCTTC; CDR3aa: CATPYRLAGYNEQFF
j_gene: TRBJ2-4; abundance: -; len: 15; d_gene: -; v_gene: TRBV18; CDR3nt: TGTGCCAGCTCACCAGTGCGTGGTGGCCAAAACATTCAGTACTTC; CDR3aa: CASSPVRGGQNIQYF
j_gene: TRBJ2-1; abundance: -; len: 15; d_gene: TRBD2; v_gene: TRBV28; CDR3nt: TGTGCCAGCAGCTTCCTAGGGACTAGCGTCGATGAGCAGTTCTTC; CDR3aa: CASSFLGTSVDEQFF
j_gene: TRBJ2-1; abundance: few; len: 13; d_gene: -; v_gene: TRBV11-2; CDR3nt: TGTGCCAGCAGCCTAGTCGGGGGTGTTGAGCAGTTCTTC; CDR3aa: CASSLVGGVEQFF
j_gene: TRBJ1-2; abundance: few; len: 13; d_gene: TRBD1; v_gene: TRBV29-1; CDR3nt: TGCAGCGTAGGGACAGGGATGGACTATGGCTACACCTTC; CDR3aa: CSVGTGMDYGYTF
j_gene: TRBJ2-7; abundance: -; len: 16; d_gene: -; v_gene: TRBV20-1; CDR3nt: TGCAGTGCTAGAGGACCCGGGGCGGGGGCTCTCTACGAGCAGTACTTC; CDR3aa: CSARGPGAGALYEQYF
j_gene: TRBJ1-2; abundance: -; len: 15; d_gene: -; v_gene: TRBV7-9; CDR3nt: TGTGCCAGCAGAACCTTCGGGGGGAACGACCGGGGCTACACCTTC; CDR3aa: CASRTFGGNDRGYTF
j_gene: TRBJ1-5; abundance: few; len: 14; d_gene: -; v_gene: TRBV12-3/TRBV12-4; CDR3nt: TGTGCCAGCAGTGTAGGGCTTGGCAATCAGCCCCAGCATTTT; CDR3aa: CASSVGLGNQPQHF
j_gene: TRBJ2-1; abundance: -; len: 13; d_gene: -; v_gene: TRBV7-9; CDR3nt: TGTGCCAGCAGCTCTAGTCGTAACAATGAGCAGTTCTTC; CDR3aa: CASSSSRNNEQFF
j_gene: TRBJ1-2; abundance: few; len: 13; d_gene: -; v_gene: TRBV6-5; CDR3nt: TGTGCCAGCAGTTACTCGAGGGGAGGTGGCTACACCTTC; CDR3aa: CASSYSRGGGYTF
j_gene: TRBJ1-5; abundance: few; len: 10; d_gene: -; v_gene: TRBV7-7; CDR3nt: TGTTTGGGGGGAAGTCAGCCCCAGCATTTT; CDR3aa: CLGGSQPQHF
j_gene: TRBJ2-7; abundance: -; len: 12; d_gene: -; v_gene: TRBV20-1; CDR3nt: TGCAGTGCGGGAACACCCCTAACAGGGCAGTACTTC; CDR3aa: CSAGTPLTGQYF
j_gene: TRBJ2-5; abundance: -; len: 15; d_gene: -; v_gene: TRBV27; CDR3nt: TGTGCCAGCAGTTTAGAGGTGCAGGGGAGGGGTGAGCAGTACTTC; CDR3aa: CASSLEVQGRGEQYF
j_gene: TRBJ2-1; abundance: -; len: 15; d_gene: TRBD2; v_gene: TRBV5-1; CDR3nt: TGCGCCAGCAGCTTCTCTAGCGGGACCTACAATGAGCAGTTCTTC; CDR3aa: CASSFSSGTYNEQFF
j_gene: TRBJ2-5; abundance: -; len: 12; d_gene: -; v_gene: TRBV5-6; CDR3nt: TGTGCCAGCAGCTTTACACCGGAGACCCAGTACTTC; CDR3aa: CASSFTPETQYF
j_gene: TRBJ2-2; abundance: once; len: 15; d_gene: TRBD1; v_gene: TRBV10-2; CDR3nt: TGCGCCAGCTACGGACAGGGTGGATACACCGGGGAGCTGTTTTTT; CDR3aa: CASYGQGGYTGELFF
j_gene: TRBJ2-3; abundance: -; len: 13; d_gene: TRBD1; v_gene: TRBV29-1; CDR3nt: TGCAGCGTTGAAAGGGACAGCGCAGATACGCAGTATTTT; CDR3aa: CSVERDSADTQYF
j_gene: TRBJ1-6; abundance: -; len: 13; d_gene: TRBD1; v_gene: TRBV3-1; CDR3nt: TGTGCCAGCAGCGACAGGGCTAATTCACCCCTCCACTTT; CDR3aa: CASSDRANSPLHF
j_gene: TRBJ2-5; abundance: once; len: 15; d_gene: TRBD2; v_gene: TRBV11-2; CDR3nt: TGTGCCAGCAGCATGTTAGCGGGGGAGGGGGAGACCCAGTACTTC; CDR3aa: CASSMLAGEGETQYF
j_gene: TRBJ2-5; abundance: few; len: 14; d_gene: -; v_gene: TRBV20-1; CDR3nt: TGCAGTGCTACCACCAGACTAGTCCAAGAGACCCAGTACTTC; CDR3aa: CSATTRLVQETQYF
j_gene: TRBJ2-1; abundance: -; len: 15; d_gene: TRBD2; v_gene: TRBV6-2/TRBV6-3; CDR3nt: TGTGCCAGCAGTCGCGGGACTAGGGGCTACAATGAGCAGTTCTTC; CDR3aa: CASSRGTRGYNEQFF
j_gene: TRBJ2-1; abundance: -; len: 15; d_gene: -; v_gene: TRBV20-1; CDR3nt: TGCAGTGTTCCCGCCCGCACAAGGCCCTACAATGAGCAGTTCTTC; CDR3aa: CSVPARTRPYNEQFF
j_gene: TRBJ1-1; abundance: -; len: 14; d_gene: -; v_gene: TRBV2; CDR3nt: TGTGCCAGCAGTGAAGCGCTGGCGAACACTGAAGCTTTCTTT; CDR3aa: CASSEALANTEAFF
j_gene: TRBJ1-5; abundance: few; len: 9; d_gene: -; v_gene: TRBV29-1; CDR3nt: TGCAGCCCGGGTCAGCCCCAGCATTTT; CDR3aa: CSPGQPQHF
j_gene: TRBJ2-3; abundance: few; len: 13; d_gene: -; v_gene: TRBV7-2; CDR3nt: TGTGCCAGCAGCCCCGGGGTTAGAGATACGCAGTATTTT; CDR3aa: CASSPGVRDTQYF
j_gene: TRBJ2-5; abundance: -; len: 13; d_gene: -; v_gene: TRBV5-1; CDR3nt: TGCGCCAGCAGCTTGGGAGGCGGCAATGAGCAGTACTTC; CDR3aa: CASSLGGGNEQYF
j_gene: TRBJ2-5; abundance: -; len: 16; d_gene: TRBD1; v_gene: TRBV5-4; CDR3nt: TGTGCCAGCAGACCTAATTTCGGACAGGTCCAAGAGACCCAGTACTTC; CDR3aa: CASRPNFGQVQETQYF
j_gene: TRBJ1-2; abundance: -; len: 13; d_gene: -; v_gene: TRBV18; CDR3nt: TGTGCCAGCTCACCACCGGGGGCGCGTGGCTACACCTTC; CDR3aa: CASSPPGARGYTF
j_gene: TRBJ1-6; abundance: -; len: 15; d_gene: -; v_gene: TRBV7-2; CDR3nt: TGTGCCAGCAGCTCCTCCGGGACTTTAAATTCACCCCTCCACTTT; CDR3aa: CASSSSGTLNSPLHF
j_gene: TRBJ1-1; abundance: few; len: 15; d_gene: -; v_gene: TRBV9; CDR3nt: TGTGCCAGCAGCGCCCGACACGGATCGGGCACTGAAGCTTTCTTT; CDR3aa: CASSARHGSGTEAFF
j_gene: TRBJ2-3; abundance: -; len: 16; d_gene: -; v_gene: TRBV4-2; CDR3nt: TGTGCCAGCAGCCCTTGGGCTACTGTTTCCACAGATACGCAGTATTTT; CDR3aa: CASSPWATVSTDTQYF
j_gene: TRBJ2-6; abundance: -; len: 15; d_gene: TRBD2; v_gene: TRBV19; CDR3nt: TGTGCCAGTACCTTGGGGGGGACTGGGGCCAACGTCCTGACTTTC; CDR3aa: CASTLGGTGANVLTF